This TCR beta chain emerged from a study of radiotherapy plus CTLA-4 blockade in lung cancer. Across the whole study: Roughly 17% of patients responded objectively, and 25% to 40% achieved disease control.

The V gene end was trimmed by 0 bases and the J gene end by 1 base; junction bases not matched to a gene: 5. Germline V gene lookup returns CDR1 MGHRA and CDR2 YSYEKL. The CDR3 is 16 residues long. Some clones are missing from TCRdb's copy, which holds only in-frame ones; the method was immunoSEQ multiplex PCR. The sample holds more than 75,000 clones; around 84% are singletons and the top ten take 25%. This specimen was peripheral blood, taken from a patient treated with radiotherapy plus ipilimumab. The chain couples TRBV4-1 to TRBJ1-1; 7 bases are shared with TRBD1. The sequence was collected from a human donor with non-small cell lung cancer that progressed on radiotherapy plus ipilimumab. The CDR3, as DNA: TGCGCCAGCAGCCAAGATTATCCAGGGGGGAACACTGAAGCTTTCTTT. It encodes CASSQDYPGGNTEAFF.